This TCR beta chain was observed in a study of tumor-infiltrating lymphocytes in localized non-small cell lung cancer. The table came from immunoSEQ multiplex PCR; TCRdb's copy has only in-frame clones and leaves some out. The sample carries about 12,000 clones, 65% to 85% recorded once. The study's findings and limits: Each assay used a separate piece of the same tissue. No T-cell fraction difference was seen between IM1 and IM2 tumors. Recurrence-free survival showed no association with tumor T-cell fraction.

This CDR3 spans 13 amino acids. The V gene's germline CDR1 is SGHTA and CDR2 FQGNSA. Trimming took 8 bases from V and 5 from J, leaving 14 bases between them. As concerns this clone: Antigen specificity is unknown.

The sequenced sample was lung tumor tissue. The rearrangement links TRBV7-2 to TRBJ2-3; no definite D call. The sequence was obtained from a human donor with non-small cell lung cancer. CDR3 amino acids: CASLPKRVDTQYF. The CDR3 DNA is TGTGCCAGCCTCCCTAAGAGAGTAGATACGCAGTATTTT. The entire variable domain, with the rest obtained from reference TRBV7-2 and TRBJ2-3, is as follows: GAGVSQSPSNKVTEKGKDVELRCDPISGHTALYWYRQSLGQGLEFLIYFQGNSAPDKSGLPSDRFSAERTGGSVSTLTIQRTQQEDSAVYLCASLPKRVDTQYFGPGTRLTVL.